Following are 2 T cell receptor beta chains from one sample sequenced in a study of blood T cell repertoires in COVID-19. Repertoires were generated with immunoSEQ multiplex PCR, while TCRdb's copy carries only in-frame clones and drops some. The sample has 82,000 or so clones; about 89% are singletons. The sequenced material came from PBMCs or T cells enriched from blood (not recorded which). The receptors originated from a woman aged 50 to 60 with acute COVID-19.

The chain uses TRBV18 and TRBJ2-7; perhaps TRBD1 as D (5 bases). The germline V and J ends were trimmed by 5 bases and 3 bases, with 20 bases remaining between them. CDR3 length: 16 residues. The germline V gene encodes CDR1 KGHSH and CDR2 LQKENI. CDR3 in DNA: TGTGCCAGCTCAAAAAGACAGAATCAACTTCACTACGAGCAGTACTTC. Its translation is CASSKRQNQLHYEQYF.

The chain has TRBV7-9 and TRBJ2-5; TRBD2 might be the D (5 bases). Trimming took 3 bases from V and 1 from J, leaving 9 bases between them. The CDR3 spans 14 residues. Germline V lookup: CDR1 SEHNR, CDR2 FQNEAQ (reference sequence). The CDR3 loop is CASSFSDFQETQYF. CDR3 sequence (DNA): TGTGCCAGCAGCTTTTCGGACTTCCAAGAGACCCAGTACTTC.